This TCR beta chain was recovered during a study of blood T cell repertoires in COVID-19. Overall study context: COVID-19 samples collected from the United States, Italy and Spain covered acute and convalescent phases. The analysed material was cDNA or gDNA that came from T cells, B-cell-depleted T cells, or PBMCs.

Trimming stripped 0 bases from V and 4 bases from J, with 12 bases between. The V gene's germline CDR1 is LNHNV and CDR2 YYDKDF (reference sequence). The CDR3 covers 15 residues. Libraries were prepared by immunoSEQ multiplex PCR; TCRdb keeps only in-frame clonotypes and omits some of them. The top ten hold 20% to 25% of the sample, which has 70,000 to 90,000 clones, 79% seen once. V usage is TRBV15 and J usage is TRBJ1-1, with D tentatively TRBD1 (6 bases). Sequencing was carried out using peripheral blood. The clonotype comes from a human donor in a cohort sampled during active COVID-19. CDR3 in DNA: TGTGCCACCAGCAGAGACTTAGGGGGGGGCACTGAAGCTTTCTTT. Its translation is CATSRDLGGGTEAFF. Looking up the rest from reference TRBV15 and TRBJ1-1 gives the full variable domain: DAMVIQNPRYQVTQFGKPVTLSCSQTLNHNVMYWYQQKSSQAPKLLFHYYDKDFNNEADTPDNFQSRRPNTSFCFLDIRSPGLGDTAMYLCATSRDLGGGTEAFFGQGTRLTVV.